One T cell receptor (beta chain) is described in this entry. Enrollment of patients from Seattle took place during active infection, with longitudinal follow-up. The sample originates from a study of blood T cell repertoires in COVID-19. Across the whole study: Acute and convalescent COVID-19 specimens originated in the United States, Italy and Spain. Sources were T cells, B-cell-depleted T cells, or PBMCs; the material itself was cDNA or gDNA.

The CDR3 loop spans 13 amino acids. V was shortened by 3 bases and J by 7 bases, with 13 bases between the two germline ends. Per germline, CDR1 SEHNR and CDR2 FQNEAQ (reference sequence). Produced via immunoSEQ multiplex PCR; TCRdb's table is partial and in-frame only. The sample lists roughly 410,000 clones, 80% to 90% seen once, with over 2% in the top ten. The sequence was collected from a woman between 55 and 75 years old with COVID-19, enrolled during active disease. The sample consisted of peripheral blood. This rearrangement joins TRBV7-9 to TRBJ2-7; maybe TRBD2 (6 bases). In nucleotides, the CDR3 is TGTGCCAGCAGCTTTACAACAGCGGGTGAGCAGTACTTC. Translation: CASSFTTAGEQYF.